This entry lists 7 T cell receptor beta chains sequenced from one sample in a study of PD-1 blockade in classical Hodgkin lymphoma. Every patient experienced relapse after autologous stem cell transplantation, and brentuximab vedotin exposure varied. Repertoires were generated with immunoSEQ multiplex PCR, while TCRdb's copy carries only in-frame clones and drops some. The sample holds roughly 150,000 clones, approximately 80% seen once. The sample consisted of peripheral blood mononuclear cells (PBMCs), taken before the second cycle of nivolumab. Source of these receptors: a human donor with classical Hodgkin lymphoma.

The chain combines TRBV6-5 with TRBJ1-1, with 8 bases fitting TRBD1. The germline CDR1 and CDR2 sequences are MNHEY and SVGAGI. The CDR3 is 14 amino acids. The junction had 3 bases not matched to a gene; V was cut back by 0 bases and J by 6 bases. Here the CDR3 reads CASSYSRTGPEAFF. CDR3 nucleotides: TGTGCCAGCAGTTACTCTAGGACAGGGCCTGAAGCTTTCTTT.

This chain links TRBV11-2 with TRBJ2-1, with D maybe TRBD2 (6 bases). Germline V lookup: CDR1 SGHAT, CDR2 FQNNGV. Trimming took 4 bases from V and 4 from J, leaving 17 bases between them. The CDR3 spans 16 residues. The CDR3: CASSSHGTPEYNEQFF. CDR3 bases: TGTGCCAGCAGCTCCCACGGGACTCCAGAATACAATGAGCAGTTCTTC.

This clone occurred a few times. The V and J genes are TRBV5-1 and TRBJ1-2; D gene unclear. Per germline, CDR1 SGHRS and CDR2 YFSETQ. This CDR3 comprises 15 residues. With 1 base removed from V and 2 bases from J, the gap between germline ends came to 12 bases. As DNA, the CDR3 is TGCGCCAGCAGCTTGACTCTCGGAGAGAACTATGGCTACACCTTC. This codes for CASSLTLGENYGYTF.

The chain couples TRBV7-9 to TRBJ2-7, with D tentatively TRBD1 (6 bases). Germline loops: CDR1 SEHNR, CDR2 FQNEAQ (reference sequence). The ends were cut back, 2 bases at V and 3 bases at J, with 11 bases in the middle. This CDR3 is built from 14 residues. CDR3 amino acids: CASSLPGVLYEQYF. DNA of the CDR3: TGTGCCAGCAGCTTACCAGGGGTTCTCTACGAGCAGTACTTC.

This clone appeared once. CDR3 DNA: TGTGCCAGCAGCTTAGGGGGCGTGGGCTACACCTTC. Amino acids: CASSLGGVGYTF. The chain uses TRBV7-9 and TRBJ1-2, with D perhaps matching TRBD1 (5 bases). The CDR3 is 12 amino acids. V lost 1 base, J lost 8 bases, and 8 bases lay in between. From germline, CDR1 is SEHNR and CDR2 FQNEAQ (reference sequence).

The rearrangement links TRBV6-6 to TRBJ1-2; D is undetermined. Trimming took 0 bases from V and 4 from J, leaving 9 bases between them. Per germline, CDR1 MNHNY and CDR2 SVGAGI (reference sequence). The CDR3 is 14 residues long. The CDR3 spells CASSYSYSTYGYTF. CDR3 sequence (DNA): TGTGCCAGCAGTTACTCATACAGTACCTATGGCTACACCTTC.

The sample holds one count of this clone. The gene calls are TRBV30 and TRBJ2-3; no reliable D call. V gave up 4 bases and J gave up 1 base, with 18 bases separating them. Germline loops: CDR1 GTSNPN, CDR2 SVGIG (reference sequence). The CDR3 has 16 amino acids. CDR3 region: CAWTTTLFLGTDTQYF. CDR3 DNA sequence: TGTGCCTGGACTACGACCCTCTTCCTGGGCACAGATACGCAGTATTTT.